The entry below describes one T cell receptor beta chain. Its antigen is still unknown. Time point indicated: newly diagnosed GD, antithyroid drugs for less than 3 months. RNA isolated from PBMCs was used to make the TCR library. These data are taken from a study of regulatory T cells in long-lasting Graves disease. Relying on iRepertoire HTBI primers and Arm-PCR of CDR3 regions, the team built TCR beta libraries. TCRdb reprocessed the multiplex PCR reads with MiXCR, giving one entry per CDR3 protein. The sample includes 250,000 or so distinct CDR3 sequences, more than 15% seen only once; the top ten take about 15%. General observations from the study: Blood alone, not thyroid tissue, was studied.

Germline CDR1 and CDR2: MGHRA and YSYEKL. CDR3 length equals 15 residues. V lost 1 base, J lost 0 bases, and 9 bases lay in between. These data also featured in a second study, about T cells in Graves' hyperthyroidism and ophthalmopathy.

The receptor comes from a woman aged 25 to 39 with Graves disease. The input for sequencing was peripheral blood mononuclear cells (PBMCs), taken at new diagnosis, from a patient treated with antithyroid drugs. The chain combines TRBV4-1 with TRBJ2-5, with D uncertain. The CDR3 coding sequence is TGCGCCAGCAGCCAAGGTTTGCAGTACCAAGAGACCCAGTACTTC. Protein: CASSQGLQYQETQYF.